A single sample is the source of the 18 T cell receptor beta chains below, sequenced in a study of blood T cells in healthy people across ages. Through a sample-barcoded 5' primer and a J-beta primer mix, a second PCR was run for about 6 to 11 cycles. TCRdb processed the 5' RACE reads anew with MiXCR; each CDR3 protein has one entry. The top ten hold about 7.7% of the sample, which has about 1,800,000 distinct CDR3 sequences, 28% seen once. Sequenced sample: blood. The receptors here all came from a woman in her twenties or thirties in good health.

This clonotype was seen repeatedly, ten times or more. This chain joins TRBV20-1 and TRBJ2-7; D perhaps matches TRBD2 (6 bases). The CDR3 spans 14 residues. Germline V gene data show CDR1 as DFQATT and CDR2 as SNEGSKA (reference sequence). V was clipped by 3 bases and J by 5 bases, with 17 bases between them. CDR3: CSASSHGGSNEQYF. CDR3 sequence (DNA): TGCAGTGCTAGTTCCCACGGAGGGAGCAACGAGCAGTACTTC.

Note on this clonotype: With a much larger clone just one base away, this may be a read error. DNA for the CDR3: TGCAGCGCCGGCTATCTAGCGGACCTCTCCTACGAGCAGTTCTTC. Protein: CSAGYLADLSYEQFF. The rearrangement joins TRBV29-1 to TRBJ2-1; 7 positions agree with TRBD2. The CDR3 consists of 15 residues. From germline, CDR1 is SQVTM and CDR2 ANQGSEA. V lost 7 bases and J lost 10; bases outside the gene matches: 19.

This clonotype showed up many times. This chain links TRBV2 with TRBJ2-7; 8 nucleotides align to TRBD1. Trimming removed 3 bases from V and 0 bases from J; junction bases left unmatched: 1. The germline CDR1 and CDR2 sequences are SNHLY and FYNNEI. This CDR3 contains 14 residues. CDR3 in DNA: TGTGCCAGCAGTGAGACAGGGGCCTCCTACGAGCAGTACTTC. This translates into CASSETGASYEQYF.

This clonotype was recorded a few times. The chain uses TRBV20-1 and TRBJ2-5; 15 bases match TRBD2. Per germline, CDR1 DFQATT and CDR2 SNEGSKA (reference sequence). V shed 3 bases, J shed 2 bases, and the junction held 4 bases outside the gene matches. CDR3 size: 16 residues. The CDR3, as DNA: TGCAGTGCTAGCCCTGGACTAGCGGGAGGGCAAGAGACCCAGTACTTC. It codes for CSASPGLAGGQETQYF.

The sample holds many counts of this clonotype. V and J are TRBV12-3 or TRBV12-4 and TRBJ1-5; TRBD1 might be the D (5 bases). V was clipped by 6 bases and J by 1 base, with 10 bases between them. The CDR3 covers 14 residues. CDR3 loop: CASSSGLSNQPQHF. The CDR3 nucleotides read TGTGCCAGCAGCTCGGGACTGAGCAATCAGCCCCAGCATTTT.

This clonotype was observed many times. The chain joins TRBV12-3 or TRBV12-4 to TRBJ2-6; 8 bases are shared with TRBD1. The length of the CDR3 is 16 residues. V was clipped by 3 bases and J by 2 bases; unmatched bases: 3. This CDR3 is CASSLGQVAGANVLTF. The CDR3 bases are TGTGCCAGCAGTTTGGGACAGGTAGCTGGGGCCAACGTCCTGACTTTC.

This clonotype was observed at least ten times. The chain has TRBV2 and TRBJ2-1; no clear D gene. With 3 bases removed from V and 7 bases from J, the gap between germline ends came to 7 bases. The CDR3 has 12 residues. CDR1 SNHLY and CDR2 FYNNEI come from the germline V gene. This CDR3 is CASSDGRNEQFF. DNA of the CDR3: TGTGCCAGCAGTGACGGGCGGAATGAGCAGTTCTTC.

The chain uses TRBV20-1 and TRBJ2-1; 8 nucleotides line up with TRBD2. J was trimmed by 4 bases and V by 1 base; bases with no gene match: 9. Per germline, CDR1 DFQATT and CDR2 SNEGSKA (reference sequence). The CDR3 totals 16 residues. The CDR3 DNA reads TGCAGTGCTAGAGTTGACAGCGGGAGAAGGTACAATGAGCAGTTCTTC. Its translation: CSARVDSGRRYNEQFF.

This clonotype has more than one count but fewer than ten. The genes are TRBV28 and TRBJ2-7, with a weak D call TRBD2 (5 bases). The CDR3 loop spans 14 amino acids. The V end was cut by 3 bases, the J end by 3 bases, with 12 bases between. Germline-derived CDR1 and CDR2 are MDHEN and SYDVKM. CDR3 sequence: CASSFDGNLYEQYF. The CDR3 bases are TGTGCCAGCAGTTTTGACGGGAATCTCTACGAGCAGTACTTC.

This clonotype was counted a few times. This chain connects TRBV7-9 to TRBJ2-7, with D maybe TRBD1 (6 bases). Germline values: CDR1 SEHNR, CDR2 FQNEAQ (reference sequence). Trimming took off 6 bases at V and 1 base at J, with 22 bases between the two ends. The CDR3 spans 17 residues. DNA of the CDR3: TGTGCCAGCAGTCCTTCCTTTGGGGGACACTCGTCCTACGAGCAGTACTTC. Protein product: CASSPSFGGHSSYEQYF.

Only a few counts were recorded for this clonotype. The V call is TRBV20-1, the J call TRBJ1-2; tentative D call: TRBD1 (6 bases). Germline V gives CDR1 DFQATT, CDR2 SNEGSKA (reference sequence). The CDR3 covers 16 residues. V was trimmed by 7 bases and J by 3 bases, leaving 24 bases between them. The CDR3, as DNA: TGCAGTGTTCGGAGCCCTCGTGGAGGGGGGTACTATGGCTACACCTTC. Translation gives CSVRSPRGGGYYGYTF.

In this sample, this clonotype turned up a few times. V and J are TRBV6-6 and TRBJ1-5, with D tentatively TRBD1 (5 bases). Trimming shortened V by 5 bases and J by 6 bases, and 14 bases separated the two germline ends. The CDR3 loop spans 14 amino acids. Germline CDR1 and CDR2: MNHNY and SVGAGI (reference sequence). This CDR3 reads CASSPDRGPQPQHF. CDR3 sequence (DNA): TGTGCCAGCAGTCCAGACAGAGGGCCTCAGCCCCAGCATTTT.

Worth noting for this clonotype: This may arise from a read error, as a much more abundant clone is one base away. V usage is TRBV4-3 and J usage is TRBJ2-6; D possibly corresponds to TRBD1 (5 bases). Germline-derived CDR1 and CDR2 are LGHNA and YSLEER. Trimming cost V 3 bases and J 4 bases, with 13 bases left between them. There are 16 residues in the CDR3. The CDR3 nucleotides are TGCGCCAGCAGCCAGCCAACCTGGACAGGGGCCAACGTCCTGACTTTC. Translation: CASSQPTWTGANVLTF.

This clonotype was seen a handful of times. The CDR3 is CASSLIAGAGADTQYF. In DNA form, the CDR3 reads TGTGCCAGCAGTCTTATCGCGGGGGCGGGTGCAGATACGCAGTATTTT. The chain links TRBV28 to TRBJ2-3; D possibly corresponds to TRBD2 (7 bases). Germline values: CDR1 MDHEN, CDR2 SYDVKM. V dropped 5 bases and J dropped 4 bases, with 19 bases sitting between them. The CDR3 is 16 amino acids.

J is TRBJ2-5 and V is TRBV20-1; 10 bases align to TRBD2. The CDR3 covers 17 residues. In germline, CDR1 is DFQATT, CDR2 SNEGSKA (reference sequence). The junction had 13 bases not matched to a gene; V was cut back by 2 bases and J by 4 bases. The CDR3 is CSARRELAGSNRETQYF. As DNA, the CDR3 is TGCAGTGCTAGAAGAGAACTAGCGGGATCGAACCGAGAGACCCAGTACTTC.

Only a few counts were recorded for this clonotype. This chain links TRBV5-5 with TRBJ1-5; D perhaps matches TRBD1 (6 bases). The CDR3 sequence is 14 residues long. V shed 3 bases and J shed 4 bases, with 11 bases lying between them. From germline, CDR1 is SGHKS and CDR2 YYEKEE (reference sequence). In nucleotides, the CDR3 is TGTGCCAGCAGCTCCCGGGACAATAATCAGCCCCAGCATTTT. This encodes CASSSRDNNQPQHF.

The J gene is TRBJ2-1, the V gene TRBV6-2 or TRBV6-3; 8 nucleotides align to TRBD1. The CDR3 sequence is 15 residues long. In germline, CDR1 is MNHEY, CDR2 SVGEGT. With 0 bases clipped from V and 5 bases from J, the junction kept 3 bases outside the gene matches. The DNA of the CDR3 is TGTGCCAGCAGTTACTCTCAGGGGGCGAACAATGAGCAGTTCTTC. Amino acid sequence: CASSYSQGANNEQFF.

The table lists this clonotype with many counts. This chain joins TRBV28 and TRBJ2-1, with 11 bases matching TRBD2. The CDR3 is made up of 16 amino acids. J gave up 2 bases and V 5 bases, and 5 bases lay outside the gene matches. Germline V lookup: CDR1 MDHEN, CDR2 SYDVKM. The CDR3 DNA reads TGTGCCAGCAGTCCGCGGACTAGCGGGCCCTACAATGAGCAGTTCTTC. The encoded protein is CASSPRTSGPYNEQFF.